What follows is one T cell receptor beta chain and its context. Cells that were CD45RO-CCR7+CD27+CD95- constituted naive CD8+ T cells. This sample stems from a study of CXCR3-negative and CXCR3-positive naive CD8 T cells. UMI-labeled 5' RACE yielded the TRB cDNA libraries. TCRdb re-called the 5' RACE reads and gives one entry per CDR3 protein, without DNA. The sample is made up of some 130,000 distinct CDR3 sequences, and the top ten hold approximately 0.3% of it. The TCR sequence derives from a human donor in good health. Some clones in this sample may be carry-over from other donors' samples. The source material was naive CXCR3- CD8+ T cells from blood. Subset: CD45RO-CCR7+CD27+CD95- naive CD8+ T cells lacking CXCR3 (TNR3-).

The CDR3 spells CSVPQAGNGYTF. The rearrangement links TRBV29-1 to TRBJ1-2; TCRdb names TRBD1, which stays unverified in the absence of DNA. Germline V lookup: CDR1 SQVTM, CDR2 ANQGSEA. The CDR3 contains 12 residues.